These 4 T cell receptor beta chains were sequenced from one sample in a study of shared clonotypes between healthy human individuals. Clones were sequenced by immunoSEQ multiplex PCR, and TCRdb holds only the in-frame ones, with some missing. Counted here are approximately 2.5 million clones, around 94% occurring once; the ten biggest clones make up over 0.12%. The sample comprised naive CD4+ T cells sorted from blood. Subset reported: CD45RA+ positively selected. Receptors originate from a young man in good health.

The chain links TRBV6-6 to TRBJ1-3; TRBD1 might be the D (6 bases). Germline lookup yields CDR1 MNHNY and CDR2 SVGAGI (reference sequence). Between the trimmed V and J ends, which lost 5 bases and 7 bases, there was a span of 15 bases. This CDR3 is 14 amino acids long. CDR3 amino acids: CASSPQGYSNTIYF. As DNA, the CDR3 is TGTGCCAGCAGTCCACAGGGTTACAGCAACACCATATATTTT.

CDR3 DNA sequence: TGTGCCAGCAGCCAAGAGAAGGGGGCGAATGGAAACACCATATATTTT. It codes for CASSQEKGANGNTIYF. This chain joins TRBV4-2 and TRBJ1-3, with 7 bases matching TRBD1. The V segment lost 0 bases and the J segment 3 bases; nucleotides outside the gene matches: 5. The germline CDR1 and CDR2 sequences are LGHNA and YNFKEQ. The CDR3 runs to 16 residues.

The CDR3 sequence is CASSIVEQPQHF. The CDR3 nucleotides are TGTGCCAGTAGTATAGTGGAACAGCCCCAGCATTTT. The chain couples TRBV19 to TRBJ1-5; no firm D call. CDR1 and CDR2 from the germline V gene are LNHDA and SQIVND (reference sequence). V lost 1 base and J lost 7, with 5 bases in between. The CDR3 loop spans 12 amino acids.

About this clone itself: Distinct nucleotide sequences in the sample also encode this CDR3. The chain uses TRBV7-9 and TRBJ2-7; D not certain. Looked up from germline, CDR1 is SEHNR and CDR2 is FQNEAQ (reference sequence). This CDR3 has 12 amino acids. V shed 6 bases and J shed 3 bases, with 9 bases lying between them. CDR3 sequence: CASSRDNYEQYF. In nucleotides, the CDR3 is TGTGCCAGCAGTCGAGACAACTACGAGCAGTACTTC.